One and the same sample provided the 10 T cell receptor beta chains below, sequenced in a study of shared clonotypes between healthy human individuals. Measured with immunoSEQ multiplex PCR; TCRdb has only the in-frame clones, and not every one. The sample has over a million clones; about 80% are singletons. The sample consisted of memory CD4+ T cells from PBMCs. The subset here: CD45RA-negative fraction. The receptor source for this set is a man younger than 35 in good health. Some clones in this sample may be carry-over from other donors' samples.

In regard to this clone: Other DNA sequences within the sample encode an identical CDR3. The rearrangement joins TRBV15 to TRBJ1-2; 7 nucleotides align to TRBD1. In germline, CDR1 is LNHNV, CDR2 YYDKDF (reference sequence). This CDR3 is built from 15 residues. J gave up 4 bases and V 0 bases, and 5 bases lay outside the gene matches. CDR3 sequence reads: CATSRDRGRGYGYTF. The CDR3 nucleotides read TGTGCCACCAGCAGAGATAGGGGGCGAGGCTATGGCTACACCTTC. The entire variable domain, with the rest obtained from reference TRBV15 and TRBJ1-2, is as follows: DAMVIQNPRYQVTQFGKPVTLSCSQTLNHNVMYWYQQKSSQAPKLLFHYYDKDFNNEADTPDNFQSRRPNTSFCFLDIRSPGLGDTAMYLCATSRDRGRGYGYTFGSGTRLTVV.

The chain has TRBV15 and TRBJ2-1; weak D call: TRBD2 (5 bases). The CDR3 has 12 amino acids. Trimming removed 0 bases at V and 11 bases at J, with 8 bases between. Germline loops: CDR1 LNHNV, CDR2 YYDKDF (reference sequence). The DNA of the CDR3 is TGTGCCACCAGCAGAGAAACCGGGAAGCAGTTCTTC. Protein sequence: CATSRETGKQFF.

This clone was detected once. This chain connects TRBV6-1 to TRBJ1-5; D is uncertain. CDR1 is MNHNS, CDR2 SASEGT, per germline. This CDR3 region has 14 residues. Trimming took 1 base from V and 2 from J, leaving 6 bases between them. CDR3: CASSEGPGNQPQHF. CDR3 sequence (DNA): TGTGCCAGCAGTGAAGGACCGGGCAATCAGCCCCAGCATTTT.

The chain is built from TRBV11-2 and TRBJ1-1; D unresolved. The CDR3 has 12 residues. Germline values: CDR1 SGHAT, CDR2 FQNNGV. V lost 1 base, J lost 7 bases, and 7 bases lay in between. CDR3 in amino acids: CASSLVANEAFF. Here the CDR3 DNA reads TGTGCCAGCAGCTTAGTGGCCAATGAAGCTTTCTTT.

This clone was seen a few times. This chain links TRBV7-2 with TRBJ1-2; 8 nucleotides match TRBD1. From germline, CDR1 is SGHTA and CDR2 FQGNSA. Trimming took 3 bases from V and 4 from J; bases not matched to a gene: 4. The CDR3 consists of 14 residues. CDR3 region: CASSFGTGSYGYTF. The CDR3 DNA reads TGTGCCAGCAGCTTCGGGACAGGATCCTATGGCTACACCTTC.

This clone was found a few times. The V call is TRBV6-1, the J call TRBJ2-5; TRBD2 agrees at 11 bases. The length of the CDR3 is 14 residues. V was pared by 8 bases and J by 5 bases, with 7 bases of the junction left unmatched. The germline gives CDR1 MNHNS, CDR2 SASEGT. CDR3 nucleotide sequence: TGTGCCAGCGCGACTAGCGGGAACACGGAGACCCAGTACTTC. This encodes CASATSGNTETQYF.

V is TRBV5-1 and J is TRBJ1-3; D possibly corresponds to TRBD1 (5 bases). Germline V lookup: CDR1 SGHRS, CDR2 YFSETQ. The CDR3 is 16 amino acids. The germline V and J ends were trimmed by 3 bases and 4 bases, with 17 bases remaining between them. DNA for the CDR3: TGCGCCAGCAGCTCAAACTTTGGGGCGCCGGGAAACACCATATATTTT. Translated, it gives CASSSNFGAPGNTIYF.

Written as DNA, the CDR3 is TGTGCCAGCAGTTTCGCCAGCGAGAGCACAGATACGCAGTATTTT. Amino acid sequence: CASSFASESTDTQYF. This chain connects TRBV28 to TRBJ2-3; D is uncertain. CDR1 is MDHEN, CDR2 SYDVKM, per germline. This CDR3 is 15 amino acids long. V gave up 3 bases and J gave up 0 bases, with 10 bases separating them. Full variable domain (outside the CDR3, taken from reference TRBV28 and TRBJ2-3): DVKVTQSSRYLVKRTGEKVFLECVQDMDHENMFWYRQDPGLGLRLIYFSYDVKMKEKGDIPEGYSVSREKKERFSLILESASTNQTSMYLCASSFASESTDTQYFGPGTRLTVL.

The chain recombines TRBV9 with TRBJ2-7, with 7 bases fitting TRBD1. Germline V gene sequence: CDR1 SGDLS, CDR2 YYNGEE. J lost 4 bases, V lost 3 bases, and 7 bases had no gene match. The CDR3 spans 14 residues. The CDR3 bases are TGTGCCAGCAGCGGCGACAGGGATCGGTACGAGCAGTACTTC. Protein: CASSGDRDRYEQYF.

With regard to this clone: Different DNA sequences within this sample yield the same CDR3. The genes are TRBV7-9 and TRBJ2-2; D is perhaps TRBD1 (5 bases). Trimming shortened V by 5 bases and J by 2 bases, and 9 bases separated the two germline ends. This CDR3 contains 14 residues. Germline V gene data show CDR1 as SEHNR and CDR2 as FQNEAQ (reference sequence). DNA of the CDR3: TGTGCCAGCAGCCCCCGGACAAACACCGGGGAGCTGTTTTTT. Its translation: CASSPRTNTGELFF.